The present T cell receptor (beta chain) was sequenced within a study of regulatory T cells in long-lasting Graves disease. The sample's time point: persistent/refractory GD, antithyroid drugs over 5 years with positive TRAb. The authors made the TCR library using RNA they extracted from PBMCs. This clonotype was observed at least ten times. Its antigen is as yet unknown. The CDR3 is made up of 12 amino acids. Trimming cost V 6 bases and J 5 bases, with 11 bases left between them. Germline CDR1 is DFQATT and CDR2 is SNEGSKA (reference sequence). Assembly of TCR beta libraries relied on iRepertoire HTBI primers together with Arm-PCR of CDR3 regions. A single record per CDR3 protein comes from TCRdb applying MiXCR to the multiplex PCR reads. The sample lists about 460,000 distinct CDR3 sequences; roughly 23% were seen once. Notes on the study in general: Persistent disease showed a preference for TRBV28, TRBJ1-2 and TRBJ2-5.

V gene TRBV20-1 combines with J gene TRBJ1-5; D is uncertain. The sample consisted of peripheral blood mononuclear cells (PBMCs), taken when the disease was refractory, from a patient treated with antithyroid drugs. The sequence was obtained from a female donor with Graves disease. The CDR3 DNA reads TGCAGTGCCACCCCATCGGATCAGCCCCAGCATTTT. Protein sequence: CSATPSDQPQHF.